The 20 T cell receptor beta chains below come from one sample, sequenced in a study of PD-1 blockade in classical Hodgkin lymphoma. All the patients suffered relapse after autologous stem cell transplantation, and brentuximab vedotin exposure differed. TCRdb keeps only in-frame clones here, not all; method: immunoSEQ multiplex PCR. This table has around 45,000 clones, approximately 91% appearing once. Sequenced here: peripheral blood mononuclear cells (PBMCs), sampled at baseline. The receptors here all came from a human donor with classical Hodgkin lymphoma.

The V call is TRBV7-8, the J call TRBJ2-1; maybe TRBD2 (5 bases). Germline V lookup: CDR1 SGHVS, CDR2 FQNEAQ. Trimming stripped 5 bases from V and 4 bases from J, with 18 bases between. The CDR3 is 16 residues long. The CDR3 region is CASSLERGFKYNEQFF. In DNA, the CDR3 is TGTGCCAGCAGCCTAGAACGAGGGTTCAAGTACAATGAGCAGTTCTTC.

The chain couples TRBV4-3 to TRBJ1-5; possible D gene TRBD1, 5 bases. The CDR3 loop spans 18 amino acids. Germline CDR1 is LGHNA and CDR2 is YSLEER. V was pared by 1 base and J by 0 bases, with 16 bases between. This CDR3 reads CASSQVWGSRNSNQPQHF. DNA of the CDR3: TGCGCCAGCAGCCAAGTTTGGGGCAGCAGAAATAGCAATCAGCCCCAGCATTTT.

The chain is built from TRBV7-2 and TRBJ2-1; TRBD2 is a possible D gene (5 bases). The V end lost 0 bases, the J end lost 2 bases, and 11 bases lay between the germline ends. This CDR3 is 16 amino acids long. Germline V lookup: CDR1 SGHTA, CDR2 FQGNSA. Written as DNA, the CDR3 is TGTGCCAGCAGCTTAGCCCCCCGGGAAGCCTACAATGAGCAGTTCTTC. It yields the protein CASSLAPREAYNEQFF.

The chain joins TRBV6-6 to TRBJ2-5; 10 bases agree with TRBD2. The V and J ends lost 6 bases and 4 bases, in that order; junction bases with no gene match: 8. This CDR3 is built from 15 residues. In germline, CDR1 is MNHNY, CDR2 SVGAGI (reference sequence). This CDR3 reads CASRWTSGPGETQYF. Written as DNA, the CDR3 is TGTGCCAGCAGGTGGACTAGCGGCCCCGGAGAGACCCAGTACTTC.

The chain employs TRBV11-2 and TRBJ1-2; D is unresolved. The germline V and J ends were trimmed by 4 bases and 4 bases, with 19 bases remaining between them. CDR3 length: 16 amino acids. Germline CDR1 and CDR2: SGHAT and FQNNGV. The CDR3 nucleotides are TGTGCCAGCAGCTACTTATTAAGCAGAAAGACCTATGGCTACACCTTC. Amino acids: CASSYLLSRKTYGYTF.

The chain carries TRBV5-1 and TRBJ1-6; D possibly corresponds to TRBD1 (5 bases). The CDR3 totals 16 residues. The ends were cut back, 3 bases at V and 3 bases at J, with 13 bases in the middle. The germline V gene encodes CDR1 SGHRS and CDR2 YFSETQ. This CDR3 is CASSSSRGSYNSPLHF. The CDR3 DNA reads TGCGCCAGCAGCTCTTCTAGGGGTAGCTATAATTCACCCCTCCACTTT.

The rearrangement uses TRBV19 and TRBJ1-1; D may be TRBD1 (5 bases). Per germline, CDR1 LNHDA and CDR2 SQIVND (reference sequence). The length of the CDR3 is 18 residues. Trimming took off 0 bases at V and 0 bases at J, with 17 bases between the two ends. This CDR3 is CASSIDPLTGTLNTEAFF. CDR3 sequence (DNA): TGTGCCAGTAGTATAGATCCCCTCACTGGGACGCTGAACACTGAAGCTTTCTTT.

This chain connects TRBV2 to TRBJ2-4, with 8 bases identical to TRBD1. The V and J ends lost 3 bases and 6 bases, in that order; junction bases with no gene match: 4. The CDR3 contains 14 residues. CDR1 is SNHLY and CDR2 is FYNNEI in the germline V gene. CDR3 region: CASSDPGGINIQYF. The CDR3 nucleotides are TGTGCCAGCAGTGACCCAGGGGGCATAAACATTCAGTACTTC.

The rearrangement uses TRBV5-4 and TRBJ1-2; no clear D. The CDR3 is 11 residues long. Germline V gene data show CDR1 as SGHNT and CDR2 as YYREEE (reference sequence). V lost 3 bases and J lost 8, with 8 bases in between. The CDR3 DNA is TGTGCCAGCAGCTCGGATCGAGGCTACACCTTC. It is translated as CASSSDRGYTF.

The J gene is TRBJ2-4, the V gene TRBV5-1, with 8 positions matching TRBD2. Germline V gives CDR1 SGHRS, CDR2 YFSETQ. CDR3 length: 15 amino acids. J was trimmed by 6 bases and V by 2 bases; bases with no gene match: 7. The CDR3 nucleotides are TGCGCCAGCAGCTTAGGGACTAGTGGGATAAACATTCAGTACTTC. Translating gives CASSLGTSGINIQYF.

The chain carries TRBV7-3 and TRBJ2-1, with 7 bases matching TRBD2. Trimming at V came to 2 bases and at J to 0 bases, leaving 4 bases not matched to a gene. The CDR3 extends over 16 amino acids. Germline V gene sequence: CDR1 SGHTA, CDR2 FQGTGA. The CDR3 protein is CASSLGGSDSYNEQFF. The CDR3 DNA reads as TGTGCCAGCAGCTTAGGCGGGAGCGACTCCTACAATGAGCAGTTCTTC.

The chain links TRBV6-6 to TRBJ2-3; unclear D gene. The CDR3 loop spans 11 amino acids. The V end lost 6 bases, the J end lost 3 bases, and 4 bases lay between the germline ends. Germline CDR1 reads MNHNY; CDR2 reads SVGAGI (reference sequence). The CDR3, as DNA: TGTGCCAGCAGCGTGACAGATACGCAGTATTTT. Its protein is CASSVTDTQYF.

V and J are TRBV16 and TRBJ1-2; 8 bases are shared with TRBD1. This CDR3 is 13 amino acids long. Germline assignment: CDR1 KGHSY and CDR2 FQNENV. Unmatched junction bases numbered 1, after V lost 4 bases and J lost 3 bases. The CDR3: CASSLGQDYGYTF. The CDR3 DNA follows: TGTGCCAGCAGCCTGGGACAGGACTATGGCTACACCTTC.

This chain connects TRBV13 to TRBJ2-1; D is undetermined. This CDR3 spans 18 amino acids. Trimming took 1 base from V and 0 from J, leaving 16 bases between them. The germline gives CDR1 PRHDT, CDR2 FYEKMQ (reference sequence). The CDR3 bases are TGTGCCAGCAGCTTAGTAGCCTTACAGCCTTTCTCCTACAATGAGCAGTTCTTC. Amino acids: CASSLVALQPFSYNEQFF.

CDR3 nucleotide sequence: TGTGCCAGCAGCCCAGCGGGAAGGGTTTACAATGAGCAGTTCTTC. This codes for CASSPAGRVYNEQFF. The rearrangement joins TRBV14 to TRBJ2-1, with TRBD2 matching over 7 bases. Germline V CDR1 and CDR2: SGHDN, FVKESK. CDR3 length: 15 amino acids. J was trimmed by 4 bases and V by 4 bases; bases with no gene match: 7.

This chain's CDR3 is CASSTSRGEDYGYTF. The CDR3 DNA reads TGTGCCAGCAGCACCTCCCGCGGGGAAGACTATGGCTACACCTTC. The V gene is TRBV9, the J gene TRBJ1-2; D remains ambiguous. This CDR3 is 15 amino acids long. Germline V CDR1 and CDR2: SGDLS, YYNGEE. V shed 4 bases and J shed 3 bases, with 16 bases lying between them. Using reference TRBV9 and TRBJ1-2 for the parts outside the CDR3, the full variable domain is DSGVTQTPKHLITATGQRVTLRCSPRSGDLSVYWYQQSLDQGLQFLIQYYNGEERAKGNILERFSAQQFPDLHSELNLSSLELGDSALYFCASSTSRGEDYGYTFGSGTRLTVV.

V gene TRBV27 combines with J gene TRBJ2-7, with 12 bases matching TRBD2. Germline loops: CDR1 MNHEY, CDR2 SMNVEV (reference sequence). The CDR3 has 16 amino acids. The J segment lost 3 bases and the V segment lost 2 bases, leaving 5 bases of the junction unmatched. For the CDR3, the DNA is TGTGCCAGCAGTTTAGCTAGCGGGGGGGGCTACTACGAGCAGTACTTC. Protein sequence: CASSLASGGGYYEQYF.

This chain links TRBV28 with TRBJ2-7; TRBD2 agrees at 12 bases. The CDR3 sequence is 14 residues long. J was trimmed by 2 bases and V by 10 bases; bases with no gene match: 6. Germline V lookup: CDR1 MDHEN, CDR2 SYDVKM. DNA of the CDR3: TGTGCCACTCTGACTAGCGGGAGTACCTACGAGCAGTACTTC. This gives the protein CATLTSGSTYEQYF. Complete variable domain (other parts from reference TRBV28 and TRBJ2-7): DVKVTQSSRYLVKRTGEKVFLECVQDMDHENMFWYRQDPGLGLRLIYFSYDVKMKEKGDIPEGYSVSREKKERFSLILESASTNQTSMYLCATLTSGSTYEQYFGPGTRLTVT.

The genes are TRBV5-1 and TRBJ2-1; no firm D call. From germline, CDR1 is SGHRS and CDR2 YFSETQ. The CDR3 has 14 residues. Deletions cut 4 bases from V and 4 bases from J, with 12 bases between. CDR3 bases: TGCGCCAGCAGCCGAATCCGGGTTTACAATGAGCAGTTCTTC. Its translation: CASSRIRVYNEQFF.

This clone has just one count. The chain carries TRBV27 and TRBJ2-2; no definite D call. Deletions cut 6 bases from V and 6 bases from J, with 8 bases between. The germline V gene has CDR1 MNHEY and CDR2 SMNVEV (reference sequence). The CDR3 covers 12 residues. This chain's CDR3 is CASRSPAGELFF. The CDR3 nucleotides are TGTGCCAGCAGAAGTCCCGCCGGGGAGCTGTTTTTT.